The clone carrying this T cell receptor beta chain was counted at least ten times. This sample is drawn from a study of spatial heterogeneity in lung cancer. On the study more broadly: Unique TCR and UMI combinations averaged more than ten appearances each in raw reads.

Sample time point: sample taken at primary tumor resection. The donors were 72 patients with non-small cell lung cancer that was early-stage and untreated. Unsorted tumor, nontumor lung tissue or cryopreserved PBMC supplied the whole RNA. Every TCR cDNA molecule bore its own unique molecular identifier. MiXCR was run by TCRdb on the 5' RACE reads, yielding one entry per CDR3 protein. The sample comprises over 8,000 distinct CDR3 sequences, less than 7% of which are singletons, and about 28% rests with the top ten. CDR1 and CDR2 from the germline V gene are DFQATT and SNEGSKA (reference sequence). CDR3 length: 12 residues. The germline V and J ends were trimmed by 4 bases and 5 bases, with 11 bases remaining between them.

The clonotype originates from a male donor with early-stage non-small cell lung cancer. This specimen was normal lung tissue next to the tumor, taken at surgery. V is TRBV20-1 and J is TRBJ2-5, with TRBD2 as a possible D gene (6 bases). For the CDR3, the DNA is TGCAGTGCTACAAGCGGAGGGGAGACCCAGTACTTC. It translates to CSATSGGETQYF.